The 8 T cell receptor beta chains presented below share a single source sample, sequenced in a study of immune evolution from preneoplasia to lung adenocarcinoma. TCRdb's copy holds only in-frame clones and misses some; the assay was immunoSEQ multiplex PCR. The sample includes thousands of clones, 84% of them seen just once. Sequencing was done on a sample of FFPE lung adenocarcinoma in situ tissue. The source is an older donor with lung adenocarcinoma.

The V gene is TRBV29-1, the J gene TRBJ2-5; D is unresolved. V was cut by 7 bases and J by 1 base, with 10 bases left in between. Germline loops: CDR1 SQVTM, CDR2 ANQGSEA. The CDR3 length is 12 residues. The CDR3 DNA is TGCAGCGCTCAGACATCCCAAGAGACCCAGTACTTC. It yields the protein CSAQTSQETQYF.

The V and J genes are TRBV7-9 and TRBJ2-5; D is undetermined. CDR3 length: 13 amino acids. Germline values: CDR1 SEHNR, CDR2 FQNEAQ (reference sequence). With 2 bases removed from V and 4 bases from J, the gap between germline ends came to 8 bases. CDR3 sequence reads: CASSLYSTETQYF. The CDR3 region has the DNA TGTGCCAGCAGCTTATACAGCACAGAGACCCAGTACTTC.

The rearrangement joins TRBV18 to TRBJ2-6; D call uncertain. This CDR3 contains 16 residues. CDR1 is KGHSH, CDR2 LQKENI, per germline. Trimming took off 0 bases at V and 0 bases at J, with 6 bases between the two ends. The CDR3 sequence: CASSPPGYSGANVLTF. CDR3 sequence (DNA): TGTGCCAGCTCACCACCTGGCTACTCTGGGGCCAACGTCCTGACTTTC.

The chain joins TRBV16 to TRBJ2-7; D unclear. V was cut by 1 base and J by 2 bases, with 9 bases left in between. The CDR3 is 14 residues long. CDR1 and CDR2 (germline): KGHSY, FQNENV. The CDR3 protein is CASSQYARTYEQYF. DNA for the CDR3: TGTGCCAGCAGCCAATATGCTAGAACCTACGAGCAGTACTTC.

The chain employs TRBV9 and TRBJ1-4; the D is unclear. Germline-derived CDR1 and CDR2 are SGDLS and YYNGEE. This CDR3 contains 13 residues. V lost 1 base, J lost 7 bases, and 8 bases lay in between. CDR3 region: CASSVLDGEKLFF. CDR3 nucleotides: TGTGCCAGCAGCGTACTGGACGGTGAAAAACTGTTTTTT.

The chain joins TRBV11-3 to TRBJ2-7; D is possibly TRBD1 (6 bases). CDR1 and CDR2 from the germline V gene are SGHNT and YENEEA. This CDR3 is 14 amino acids long. V gave up 6 bases and J gave up 0 bases, with 12 bases separating them. DNA for the CDR3: TGTGCCAGCAGTTCTCGGGACACCTCCTACGAGCAGTACTTC. As protein: CASSSRDTSYEQYF.

The CDR3 nucleotides are TGTGCCAGCAGCTCTTGGACGGGGGACACCATATATTTT. Its translation: CASSSWTGDTIYF. This rearrangement joins TRBV5-4 to TRBJ1-3; possible D gene TRBD1, 5 bases. Germline V gene sequence: CDR1 SGHNT, CDR2 YYREEE (reference sequence). CDR3 length: 13 residues. The germline V and J ends were trimmed by 3 bases and 8 bases, with 12 bases remaining between them.

The V gene is TRBV7-3, the J gene TRBJ2-7; D might be TRBD1 (6 bases). This CDR3 has 15 residues. V was cut by 6 bases and J by 4 bases, with 19 bases left in between. Looked up from germline, CDR1 is SGHTA and CDR2 is FQGTGA. As DNA, the CDR3 is TGTGCCAGCAGAGACGGGACAACCTACGGATACGAGCAGTACTTC. It encodes CASRDGTTYGYEQYF.